This TCR beta chain comes out of a study of blood T cells in healthy people across ages. General study points: There was no known CMV status for donors, so expanded clonotype changes were possibly confounded. Compared with aged donors, long-lived donors showed fewer expanded clones, suggesting selection.

Points on this clonotype: What it binds is not known. Relative to the germline gene, one junction end is altered; a read error may explain this.

The CDR3 spans 15 residues. The germline V gene has CDR1 KGHDR and CDR2 SFDVKD. The second PCR ran roughly 7 to 12 cycles with a sample-barcoded 5' primer and J-beta primers. TCRdb reprocessed the 5' RACE reads via MiXCR and lists one record per CDR3 protein. The table includes roughly 700,000 distinct CDR3 sequences, 25% detected once. Collection of approximately 9.3 milliliters of peripheral blood was performed for each donor. These same records also appear under a second study, on T cells of mothers and their children.

The sequenced material came from blood. This sequence was found in a boy between 5 and 17 years old in good health. V gene TRBV24-1 combines with J gene TRBJ2-3; 7 positions agree with TRBD1. CDR3 loop: CAISDLTGTADTQYF. In nucleotides, the CDR3 is TGTGCCATCAGTGATTTGACAGGGACCGCAGATACGCAGTATTTT.